This paragraph reports one T cell receptor (beta chain). Its matching antigen is unknown. The CDR3 length is 14 residues. From germline, CDR1 is MNHEY and CDR2 SVGAGI. This record belongs to a study of cytomegalovirus exposure and HLA in healthy donors. Findings and caveats of the study: Researchers counted over 150 TCR beta chains as cytomegalovirus-associated.

PCR employed 60 Vbeta and 13 Jbeta primers. Data came from immunoSEQ multiplex PCR; TCRdb stores just in-frame clones and leaves some out. The profile shows 170,000 or so clones, 84% of them singletons. The sequenced material came from PBMCs. The receptor was isolated from a girl between 10 and 17 years old in good health and CMV-seropositive. The chain employs TRBV6-5 and TRBJ2-5, with a possible D match to TRBD1 (5 bases). The better agreement between TRBJ2-7 and the DNA end casts doubt on the J call. As DNA, the CDR3 is TGTGCCAGCAGTTACAGGGGCTCCAGCTACGAGCAGTACTTC. Amino acid sequence: CASSYRGSSYEQYF.